The sequence of this TCR beta chain was determined in a study of human T cells and chemical hapten exposure. Looking at the study overall: Across its approximately 25 weeks, the study gave patients weekly diphenylcyclopropenone doses to the scalp. Alopecia areata, totalis or universalis affected patients, mainly female. DPC at 0.01% went onto the upper back in patch tests, read at 6 days.

Time point here: patch test 1, 2 weeks after DPC sensitization. Treatment reported: therapeutic diphenylcyclopropenone sensitization with weekly scalp DPC. Trimming removed 2 bases from V and 4 bases from J; junction bases left unmatched: 4. There are 15 residues in the CDR3. Germline-derived CDR1 and CDR2 are SEHNR and FQNEAQ (reference sequence). Unique molecular identifiers were attached to individual cDNA molecules during library preparation. MiXCR, run by TCRdb on the RACE reads, gives a single entry per CDR3 protein. This table has tens of thousands of distinct CDR3 sequences, under 13% appearing once.

The chain joins TRBV7-9 to TRBJ2-3, with 9 bases that match TRBD1. The receptor's source is a woman aged 45-59 years with alopecia areata. Some clones in this sample may be carry-over from other donors' samples. The sequencing used whole blood, collected in connection with sensitization to the hapten diphenylcyclopropenone (DPC). CDR3 DNA sequence: TGTGCCAGCAGCTTATTGGGACAGGGCCCAGATACGCAGTATTTT. Amino acids: CASSLLGQGPDTQYF.